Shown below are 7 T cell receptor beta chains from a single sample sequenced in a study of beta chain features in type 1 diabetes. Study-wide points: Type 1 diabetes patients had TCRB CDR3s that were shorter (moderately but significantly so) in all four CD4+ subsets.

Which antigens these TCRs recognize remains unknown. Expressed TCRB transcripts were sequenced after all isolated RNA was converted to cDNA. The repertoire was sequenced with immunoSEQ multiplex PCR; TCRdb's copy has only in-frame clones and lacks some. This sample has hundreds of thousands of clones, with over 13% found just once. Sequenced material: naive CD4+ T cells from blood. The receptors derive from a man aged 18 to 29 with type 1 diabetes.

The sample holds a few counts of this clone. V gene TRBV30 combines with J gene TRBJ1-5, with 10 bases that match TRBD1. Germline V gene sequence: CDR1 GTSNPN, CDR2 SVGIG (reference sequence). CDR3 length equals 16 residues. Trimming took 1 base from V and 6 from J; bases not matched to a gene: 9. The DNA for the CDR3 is TGTGCCTGGAGTGGGTCCGGGACAGGGGTGGGTCAGCCCCAGCATTTT. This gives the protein CAWSGSGTGVGQPQHF.

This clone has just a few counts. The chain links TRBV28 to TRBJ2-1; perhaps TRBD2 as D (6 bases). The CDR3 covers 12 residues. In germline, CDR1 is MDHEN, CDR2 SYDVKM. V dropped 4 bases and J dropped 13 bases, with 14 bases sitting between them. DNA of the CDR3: TGTGCCAGCAGTTCCGGGGGTAGTAGACAGTTCTTC. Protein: CASSSGGSRQFF.

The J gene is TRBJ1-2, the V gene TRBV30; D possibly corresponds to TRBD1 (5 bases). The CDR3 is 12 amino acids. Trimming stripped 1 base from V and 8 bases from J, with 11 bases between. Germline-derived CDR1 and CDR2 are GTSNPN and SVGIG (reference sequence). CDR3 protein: CAWSGGVRGYTF. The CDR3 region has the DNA TGTGCCTGGAGTGGAGGGGTCCGCGGCTACACCTTC.

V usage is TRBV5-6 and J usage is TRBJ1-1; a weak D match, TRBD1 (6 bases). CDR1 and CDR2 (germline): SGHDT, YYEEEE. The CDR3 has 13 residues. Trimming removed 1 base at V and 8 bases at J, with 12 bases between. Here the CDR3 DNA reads TGTGCCAGCAGCTTGCCGACAGGATTGGAAGCTTTCTTT. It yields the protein CASSLPTGLEAFF.

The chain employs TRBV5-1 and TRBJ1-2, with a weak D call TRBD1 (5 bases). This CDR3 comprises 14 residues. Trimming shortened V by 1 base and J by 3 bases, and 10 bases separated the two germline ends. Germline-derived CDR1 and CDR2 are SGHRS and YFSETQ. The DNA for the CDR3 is TGCGCCAGCAGCTTGTCTAGGGGCGACTATGGCTACACCTTC. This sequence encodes CASSLSRGDYGYTF.

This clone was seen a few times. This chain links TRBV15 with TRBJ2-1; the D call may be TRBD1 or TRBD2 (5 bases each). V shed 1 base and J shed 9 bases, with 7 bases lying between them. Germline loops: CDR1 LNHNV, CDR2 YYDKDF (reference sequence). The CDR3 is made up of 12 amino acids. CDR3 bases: TGTGCCACCAGCAGAGTAGGGACTGAGCAGTTCTTC. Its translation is CATSRVGTEQFF.

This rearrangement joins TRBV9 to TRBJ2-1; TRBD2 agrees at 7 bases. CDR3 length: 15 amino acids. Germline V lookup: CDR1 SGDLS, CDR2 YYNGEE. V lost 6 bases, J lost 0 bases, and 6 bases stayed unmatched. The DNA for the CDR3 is TGTGCCAGCACCCGAGCGGGGAGCTCCTACAATGAGCAGTTCTTC. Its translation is CASTRAGSSYNEQFF.